This TCR beta chain was identified in a study of ipilimumab plus nivolumab after autologous stem cell transplantation. Sequenced by immunoSEQ multiplex PCR; TCRdb stores in-frame clones only, minus some. The sample carries tens of thousands of clones, 75% to 85% recorded once. Through week 26, nivolumab 3 mg/kg IV was given weeks 1, 4, 7, 10, then biweekly. The CDR3 contains 10 residues. V gave up 5 bases and J gave up 11 bases, with 11 bases separating them. Looked up from germline, CDR1 is DFQATT and CDR2 is SNEGSKA (reference sequence). The sequencing used PBMCs, collected in a trial of ipilimumab plus nivolumab as post-transplant consolidation. The chain uses TRBV20-1 and TRBJ2-3; D is unresolved. This clonotype was sampled from a male donor with diffuse large B-cell lymphoma. CDR3: CSARASLQYF. The CDR3 bases are TGCAGTGCTCGGGCGTCCTTGCAGTATTTT.